Listed here are 26 T cell receptor beta chains from one sample, sequenced in a study of CXCR3-negative and CXCR3-positive naive CD8 T cells. 5' RACE with UMI labels generated the TRB cDNA libraries. Each CDR3 protein gets one entry in TCRdb, which reprocessed the 5' RACE reads and gives no DNA. The table for this sample gives about 120,000 distinct CDR3 sequences. These receptors have no identified antigens. General observations from the study: When CXCR3-positive naive cells were set against CXCR3-negative naive cells, the former had more hydrophobic TRB CDR3s.

The sequenced sample was naive CXCR3+ CD8+ T cells from blood. The subset is: CD45RO-CCR7+CD27+CD95- naive CD8+ T cells expressing CXCR3 (TNR3+). These TCRs come from a human donor in good health. Some clones in this sample may be carry-over from other donors' samples.

The gene calls are TRBV28 and TRBJ1-4; TCRdb proposes TRBD1, but this gene call is untestable without DNA. This CDR3 has 18 amino acids. CDR1 is MDHEN, CDR2 SYDVKM, per germline. The CDR3 here is CASSSIYPGAGLNEKLFF.

The chain carries TRBV9 and TRBJ2-7; TCRdb indicates TRBD2, and absent DNA this call remains unverified. The CDR3 loop spans 14 amino acids. Germline-derived CDR1 and CDR2 are SGDLS and YYNGEE. The CDR3: CASSVGASGFPEYF.

This sequence joins TRBV12-3 or TRBV12-4 and TRBJ1-5. The CDR3 extends over 13 amino acids. The CDR3 sequence is CASSLLSGKPQHF.

V usage is TRBV29-1 and J usage is TRBJ2-2; the D call of TRBD1 rests on TCRdb alone, since no DNA is present to check it. The germline gives CDR1 SQVTM, CDR2 ANQGSEA. The CDR3 spans 14 residues. CDR3 amino acids: CSVTGNVNTGELFF.

The V gene is TRBV5-1, the J gene TRBJ2-7. This CDR3 is built from 14 residues. Germline V gene sequence: CDR1 SGHRS, CDR2 YFSETQ. CDR3 residues: CASSLWQGTYEQYF.

The rearrangement uses TRBV12-3 or TRBV12-4 and TRBJ2-7; TCRdb outputs TRBD1, but without DNA this stays unchecked. This CDR3 contains 14 residues. CDR3 loop: CASTHGDRSYEQYF.

The chain carries TRBV29-1 and TRBJ2-1; the D call from TCRdb, TRBD1, cannot be confirmed without DNA. Germline assignment: CDR1 SQVTM and CDR2 ANQGSEA. This CDR3 is 14 amino acids long. CDR3 protein: CSVEGRGTHNEQFF.

CDR3 residues: CASSSMVQPLQETQYF. The chain joins TRBV28 to TRBJ2-5; TCRdb reports TRBD1, a call that lacks DNA to check it against. Germline V CDR1 and CDR2: MDHEN, SYDVKM. There are 16 residues in the CDR3. Full variable domain (missing parts from reference TRBV28 and TRBJ2-5): DVKVTQSSRYLVKRTGEKVFLECVQDMDHENMFWYRQDPGLGLRLIYFSYDVKMKEKGDIPEGYSVSREKKERFSLILESASTNQTSMYLCASSSMVQPLQETQYFGPGTRLLVL.

The V gene is TRBV14, the J gene TRBJ1-2; TCRdb indicates TRBD1, and absent DNA this call remains unverified. Germline loops: CDR1 SGHDN, CDR2 FVKESK. The CDR3 sequence is 15 residues long. CDR3 residues: CASSQDHPGAHGYTF.

The chain joins TRBV7-3 to TRBJ1-1. The germline gives CDR1 SGHTA, CDR2 FQGTGA. There are 12 residues in the CDR3. The CDR3: CASSLDGGEAFF.

The chain recombines TRBV12-3 or TRBV12-4 with TRBJ1-1. The CDR3 is 12 amino acids. CDR3 protein: CASSLGSNEAFF.

This chain links TRBV28 with TRBJ2-7. Looked up from germline, CDR1 is MDHEN and CDR2 is SYDVKM. The CDR3 spans 12 residues. CDR3 loop: CASSDFSYEQYF.

V gene TRBV29-1 combines with J gene TRBJ1-1. This CDR3 has 12 residues. Germline lookup yields CDR1 SQVTM and CDR2 ANQGSEA. CDR3 sequence: CSVPVMNTEAFF.

J is TRBJ1-1 and V is TRBV12-3 or TRBV12-4; the D call of TRBD1 rests on TCRdb alone, since no DNA is present to check it. The CDR3 length is 13 residues. Here the CDR3 reads CASTIQGIPEAFF.

The genes are TRBV6-2 or TRBV6-3 and TRBJ1-1; the TCRdb call, TRBD1, lacks DNA for checking. The germline CDR1 and CDR2 sequences are MNHEY and SVGEGT. The CDR3 extends over 18 amino acids. CDR3 region: CASSFAGVGELMNTEAFF.

The chain links TRBV20-1 to TRBJ1-1. Germline assignment: CDR1 DFQATT and CDR2 SNEGSKA (reference sequence). The CDR3 length is 14 residues. CDR3 amino acids: CSARGRLANTEAFF.

The V gene is TRBV7-2, the J gene TRBJ2-2; with no DNA, the TCRdb D assignment of TRBD2 cannot be verified. CDR1 is SGHTA, CDR2 FQGNSA, per germline. The length of the CDR3 is 15 residues. The CDR3 sequence is CASSFFSGGTGELFF.

The chain employs TRBV27 and TRBJ1-5. Germline-derived CDR1 and CDR2 are MNHEY and SMNVEV (reference sequence). The CDR3 sequence is 13 residues long. CDR3 region: CASSFGSGQPQHF.

The chain links TRBV7-9 to TRBJ1-1. The CDR3 length is 14 residues. The germline V gene has CDR1 SEHNR and CDR2 FQNEAQ (reference sequence). This CDR3 reads CASSEGGAGTEAFF.

The rearrangement links TRBV4-3 to TRBJ2-5; there is no DNA to check the TCRdb D call of TRBD2. There are 14 residues in the CDR3. Germline V CDR1 and CDR2: LGHNA, YSLEER. CDR3 region: CASSQRGAGETQYF.

The chain combines TRBV12-3 or TRBV12-4 with TRBJ2-5; TCRdb's D gene call, TRBD2, goes unchecked for lack of DNA. CDR3 size: 12 residues. The CDR3: CASRAGEETQYF.

This sequence joins TRBV6-1 and TRBJ2-5; TCRdb picks TRBD2, but there is no DNA to check that call. The CDR3 spans 15 residues. Germline assignment: CDR1 MNHNS and CDR2 SASEGT. The CDR3 loop is CASYFLGGDGETQYF.

The rearrangement joins TRBV4-3 to TRBJ2-6. The CDR3 totals 17 residues. The V gene's germline CDR1 is LGHNA and CDR2 YSLEER. CDR3 amino acids: CASSQDFLLSGANVLTF.

This sequence joins TRBV7-7 and TRBJ2-7. The germline CDR1 and CDR2 sequences are SSHAT and FNYEAQ (reference sequence). The CDR3 has 12 residues. CDR3 sequence reads: CASSLDDSEQYF. Full variable domain (outside the CDR3, taken from reference TRBV7-7 and TRBJ2-7): GAGVSQSPRYKVTKRGQDVTLRCDPISSHATLYWYQQALGQGPEFLTYFNYEAQPDKSGLPSDRFSAERPEGSISTLTIQRTEQRDSAMYRCASSLDDSEQYFGPGTRLTVT.

This CDR3 is CSVEVAGASVEQYF. The chain employs TRBV29-1 and TRBJ2-7; the D gene TCRdb calls, TRBD2, cannot be checked with no DNA. Germline V gene lookup returns CDR1 SQVTM and CDR2 ANQGSEA. This CDR3 is built from 14 residues.

CDR3 sequence reads: CASSQAASVGADEQFF. The chain links TRBV4-3 to TRBJ2-1; TCRdb's assignment of TRBD2 cannot be checked, as there is no DNA. The CDR3 is 16 amino acids. Germline CDR1 LGHNA, CDR2 YSLEER.